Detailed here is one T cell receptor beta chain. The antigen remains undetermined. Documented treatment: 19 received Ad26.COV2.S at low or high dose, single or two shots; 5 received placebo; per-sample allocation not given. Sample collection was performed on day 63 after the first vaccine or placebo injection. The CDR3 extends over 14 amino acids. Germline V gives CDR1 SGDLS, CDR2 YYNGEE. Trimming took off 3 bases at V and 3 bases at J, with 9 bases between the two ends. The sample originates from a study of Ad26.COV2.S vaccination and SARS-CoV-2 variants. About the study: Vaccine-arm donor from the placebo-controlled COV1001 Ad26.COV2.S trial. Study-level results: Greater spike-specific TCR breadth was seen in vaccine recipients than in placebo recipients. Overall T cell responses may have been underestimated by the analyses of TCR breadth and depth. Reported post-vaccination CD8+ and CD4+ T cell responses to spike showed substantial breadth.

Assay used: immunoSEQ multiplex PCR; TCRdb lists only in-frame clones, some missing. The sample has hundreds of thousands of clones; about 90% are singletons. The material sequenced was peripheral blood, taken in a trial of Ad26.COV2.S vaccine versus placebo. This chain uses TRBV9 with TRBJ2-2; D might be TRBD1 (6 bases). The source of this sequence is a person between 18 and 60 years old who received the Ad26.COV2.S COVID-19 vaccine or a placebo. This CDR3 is CASSEQGYTGELFF. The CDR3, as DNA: TGTGCCAGCAGCGAACAGGGTTACACCGGGGAGCTGTTTTTT.